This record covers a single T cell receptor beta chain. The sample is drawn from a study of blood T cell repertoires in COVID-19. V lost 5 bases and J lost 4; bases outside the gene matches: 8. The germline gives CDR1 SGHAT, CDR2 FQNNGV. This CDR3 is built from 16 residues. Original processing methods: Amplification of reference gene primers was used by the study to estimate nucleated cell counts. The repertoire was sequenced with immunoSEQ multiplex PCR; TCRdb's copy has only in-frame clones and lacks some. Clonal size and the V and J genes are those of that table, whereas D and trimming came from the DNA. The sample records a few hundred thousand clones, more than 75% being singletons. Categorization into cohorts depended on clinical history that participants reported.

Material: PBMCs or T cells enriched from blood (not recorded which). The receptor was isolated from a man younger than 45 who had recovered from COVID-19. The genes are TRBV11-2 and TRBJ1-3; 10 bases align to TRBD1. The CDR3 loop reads CASSRGTGDFGNTIYF. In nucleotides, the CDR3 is TGTGCCAGCAGCCGAGGGACAGGGGATTTCGGAAACACCATATATTTT.